The 30 T cell receptor beta chains reported below all come from one sample, sequenced in a study of cytomegalovirus exposure and HLA in healthy donors. PCR primers comprised 60 Vbeta and 13 Jbeta primers. Some clones are missing from TCRdb's copy, which holds only in-frame ones; the method was immunoSEQ multiplex PCR. The sample shows about 140,000 clones, 80% of them seen only once. The sample taken for sequencing was PBMCs. These receptors all stem from a man aged 30-40 years in good health and CMV-seronegative.

The chain links TRBV10-2 to TRBJ2-1, with TRBD2 identical over 9 bases. V shed 3 bases and J 6 bases; nucleotides not matched to a gene: 6. Germline-derived CDR1 and CDR2 are WSHSY and SAAADI. The CDR3 loop spans 15 amino acids. This CDR3 is CASSESSGRLNEQFF. The CDR3 coding sequence is TGCGCCAGCAGTGAATCCAGCGGGAGGCTCAATGAGCAGTTCTTC.

The chain links TRBV29-1 to TRBJ2-7; D may be TRBD1 (5 bases). CDR3 length: 15 residues. Germline values: CDR1 SQVTM, CDR2 ANQGSEA. V was pared by 1 base and J by 0 bases, with 13 bases between. The CDR3 nucleotides are TGCAGCGTTGAAGTGTCGACAGCCCACTCCTACGAGCAGTACTTC. Amino acids: CSVEVSTAHSYEQYF.

The chain links TRBV9 to TRBJ1-2, with TRBD1 identical over 7 bases. J was trimmed by 4 bases and V by 1 base; bases with no gene match: 10. This CDR3 has 16 residues. Per germline, CDR1 SGDLS and CDR2 YYNGEE. The CDR3 region has the DNA TGTGCCAGCAGCGTATCAGTAAAGGGGGCTGGCTATGGCTACACCTTC. Its protein is CASSVSVKGAGYGYTF. Using reference TRBV9 and TRBJ1-2 for the parts outside the CDR3, the full variable domain is DSGVTQTPKHLITATGQRVTLRCSPRSGDLSVYWYQQSLDQGLQFLIQYYNGEERAKGNILERFSAQQFPDLHSELNLSSLELGDSALYFCASSVSVKGAGYGYTFGSGTRLTVV.

The chain joins TRBV6-6 to TRBJ2-3; 7 positions agree with TRBD1. The J segment lost 3 bases and the V segment lost 5 bases, leaving 8 bases of the junction unmatched. The CDR3 is made up of 15 amino acids. Germline CDR1 reads MNHNY; CDR2 reads SVGAGI (reference sequence). The CDR3 protein is CASSTQGQATDTQYF. In DNA form, the CDR3 reads TGTGCCAGCAGTACACAAGGACAGGCGACAGATACGCAGTATTTT.

V and J are TRBV2 and TRBJ1-2; weak D call: TRBD1 (6 bases). Looked up from germline, CDR1 is SNHLY and CDR2 is FYNNEI. V dropped 6 bases and J dropped 7 bases, with 15 bases sitting between them. CDR3 length: 13 residues. The CDR3 loop reads CASREQGGGGYTF. The CDR3 region has the DNA TGTGCCAGCAGAGAACAGGGAGGTGGTGGCTACACCTTC.

The chain has TRBV5-1 and TRBJ1-3; 9 bases align to TRBD1. The CDR3 has 17 amino acids. Germline lookup yields CDR1 SGHRS and CDR2 YFSETQ. The junction had 4 bases not matched to a gene; V was cut back by 0 bases and J by 0 bases. The CDR3: CASSLGDRDYSGNTIYF. CDR3 nucleotides: TGCGCCAGCAGCTTGGGGGACAGGGACTACTCTGGAAACACCATATATTTT. The whole variable domain, remainder taken from reference TRBV5-1 and TRBJ1-3, is KAGVTQTPRYLIKTRGQQVTLSCSPISGHRSVSWYQQTPGQGLQFLFEYFSETQRNKGNFPGRFSGRQFSNSRSEMNVSTLELGDSALYLCASSLGDRDYSGNTIYFGEGSWLTVV.

This clone was detected only a few times. The V call is TRBV6-5, the J call TRBJ2-7; tentatively, D is TRBD1 (8 bases). Per the germline V gene, CDR1 is MNHEY and CDR2 is SVGAGI. CDR3 length: 15 residues. Trimming took off 7 bases at V and 2 bases at J, with 18 bases between the two ends. The DNA for the CDR3 is TGTGCCAGCACCGAGGGGGGGACAGGAGCCTACGAGCAGTACTTC. Residues: CASTEGGTGAYEQYF.

The chain joins TRBV4-1 to TRBJ2-1; D is undetermined. Trimming took 0 bases from V and 6 from J, leaving 15 bases between them. The CDR3 loop spans 16 amino acids. Germline V gene sequence: CDR1 MGHRA, CDR2 YSYEKL. The CDR3 bases are TGCGCCAGCAGCCAAGATTTTCAGGAAGTATTCAATGAGCAGTTCTTC. It encodes CASSQDFQEVFNEQFF.

V usage is TRBV5-1 and J usage is TRBJ2-7, with D possibly matching TRBD1 (6 bases). V lost 2 bases and J lost 7, with 10 bases in between. The germline CDR1 and CDR2 sequences are SGHRS and YFSETQ. This CDR3 region has 12 residues. The CDR3 region is CASSLNREEQYF. Here the CDR3 DNA reads TGCGCCAGCAGCTTAAACAGGGAGGAGCAGTACTTC.

This rearrangement joins TRBV9 to TRBJ1-2, with 9 bases fitting TRBD1. Germline assignment: CDR1 SGDLS and CDR2 YYNGEE. The J segment lost 4 bases and the V segment lost 4 bases, leaving 8 bases of the junction unmatched. This CDR3 is 15 amino acids long. The DNA for the CDR3 is TGTGCCAGCAGCCCGGACAGGGGATCTGGCTATGGCTACACCTTC. The encoded protein is CASSPDRGSGYGYTF.

V usage is TRBV5-1 and J usage is TRBJ2-7; D unresolved. Germline V gene data show CDR1 as SGHRS and CDR2 as YFSETQ. This CDR3 is 14 amino acids long. V was shortened by 0 bases and J by 1 base, with 8 bases between the two germline ends. The CDR3 reads CASSLGHESYEQYF. The CDR3 coding sequence is TGCGCCAGCAGCTTGGGTCACGAGTCCTACGAGCAGTACTTC.

The chain carries TRBV6-5 and TRBJ1-5, with a tentative D call TRBD1 (5 bases). Germline V lookup: CDR1 MNHEY, CDR2 SVGAGI. V was cut by 6 bases and J by 5 bases, with 17 bases left in between. This CDR3 is 15 amino acids long. The CDR3: CASSQPNRTHQPQHF. CDR3 DNA sequence: TGTGCCAGCAGCCAGCCAAACAGGACCCATCAGCCCCAGCATTTT.

The chain employs TRBV4-1 and TRBJ1-5, with D hard to call. The germline V gene encodes CDR1 MGHRA and CDR2 YSYEKL. The V end lost 0 bases, the J end lost 3 bases, and 9 bases lay between the germline ends. This CDR3 is built from 15 residues. CDR3 protein: CASSQEVGANQPQHF. The CDR3 DNA follows: TGCGCCAGCAGCCAAGAGGTTGGAGCCAATCAGCCCCAGCATTTT.

This sequence joins TRBV11-1 and TRBJ2-5; D might be TRBD2 (5 bases). The J call may be faulty, since TRBJ2-7 better matches the DNA end. Germline values: CDR1 SGHAT, CDR2 FQDESV (reference sequence). The CDR3 is made up of 14 amino acids. CDR3 sequence reads: CASSLRVRGYEQYF. CDR3 nucleotides: TGTGCCAGCAGCCTCCGGGTCAGAGGGTACGAGCAGTACTTC.

The chain recombines TRBV6-1 with TRBJ1-5, with 7 bases matching TRBD1. The CDR3 has 15 amino acids. J lost 5 bases, V lost 3 bases, and 7 bases had no gene match. CDR1 is MNHNS and CDR2 is SASEGT in the germline V gene. The CDR3 DNA is TGTGCCAGCAGTGAGGGGGGACAGTCCCATCAGCCCCAGCATTTT. Its translation is CASSEGGQSHQPQHF.

This clone appeared a few times. This chain uses TRBV2 with TRBJ2-1; TRBD2 matches 13 bases. This CDR3 comprises 15 residues. Per germline, CDR1 SNHLY and CDR2 FYNNEI. V was clipped by 5 bases and J by 8 bases; unmatched bases: 6. CDR3 region: CASSKLAGGPHEQFF. The CDR3 DNA is TGTGCCAGCAGTAAACTAGCGGGAGGGCCCCATGAGCAGTTCTTC.

This clone occurred once. The CDR3 bases are TGCAGCGTTGAAGATCCCCACAGTTATAGCACAGATACGCAGTATTTT. This codes for CSVEDPHSYSTDTQYF. The V gene is TRBV29-1, the J gene TRBJ2-3; D is unresolved. Germline V gene lookup returns CDR1 SQVTM and CDR2 ANQGSEA. This CDR3 contains 16 residues. The ends were cut back, 0 bases at V and 0 bases at J, with 13 bases in the middle.

The V call is TRBV7-6, the J call TRBJ1-5; TRBD1 agrees at 8 bases. The junction had 7 bases not matched to a gene; V was cut back by 5 bases and J by 7 bases. The CDR3 sequence is 14 residues long. Germline V gene lookup returns CDR1 SGHVS and CDR2 FNYEAQ. As DNA, the CDR3 is TGTGCCAGCAGCCCCGACAGGGGAAGGCAGCCCCAGCATTTT. Translated, it gives CASSPDRGRQPQHF.

In this sample, this clone turned up once. The chain is built from TRBV6-6 and TRBJ2-2, with TRBD1 identical over 9 bases. The CDR3 consists of 14 residues. CDR1 MNHNY and CDR2 SVGAGI come from the germline V gene (reference sequence). V was pared by 4 bases and J by 7 bases, with 4 bases of the junction left unmatched. CDR3 protein: CASSSRDRVGELFF. In nucleotides, the CDR3 is TGTGCCAGCAGTTCCCGGGACAGGGTCGGGGAGCTGTTTTTT.

This chain joins TRBV27 and TRBJ1-6; no reliable D call. Germline V gives CDR1 MNHEY, CDR2 SMNVEV (reference sequence). V shed 0 bases and J shed 7 bases, with 4 bases lying between them. The CDR3 is 13 residues long. The CDR3 nucleotides read TGTGCCAGCAGTTTATCGGGCAATTCACCCCTCCACTTT. Translation gives CASSLSGNSPLHF.

V and J are TRBV2 and TRBJ1-2, with unresolved D. V lost 5 bases and J 4 bases, leaving 17 bases between the germline ends. The CDR3 has 15 amino acids. Germline-derived CDR1 and CDR2 are SNHLY and FYNNEI. Here the CDR3 DNA reads TGTGCCAGCAGTCCACTTGGCACTATGGGCTATGGCTACACCTTC. It yields the protein CASSPLGTMGYGYTF.

This clone occurred once. The chain recombines TRBV5-1 with TRBJ2-7; TRBD2 is a possible D gene (6 bases). The V end was cut by 4 bases, the J end by 3 bases, with 14 bases between. The V gene's germline CDR1 is SGHRS and CDR2 YFSETQ. This CDR3 comprises 14 residues. CDR3 nucleotides: TGCGCCAGCAGCCCCGGGGGTAGGGTCTACGAGCAGTACTTC. Its translation is CASSPGGRVYEQYF.

V usage is TRBV19 and J usage is TRBJ1-1, with D possibly TRBD1 on 6 matching bases. The germline CDR1 and CDR2 sequences are LNHDA and SQIVND (reference sequence). The CDR3 runs 16 residues. The V end was cut by 2 bases, the J end by 3 bases, with 16 bases between. CDR3 nucleotides: TGTGCCAGTAGTATAATCTTTGGGACACCAGACACTGAAGCTTTCTTT. Protein: CASSIIFGTPDTEAFF.

The chain's CDR3 is CASSGPTVNTGELFF. The DNA of the CDR3 is TGTGCCAGCAGTGGGCCGACTGTTAACACCGGGGAGCTGTTTTTT. The gene calls are TRBV2 and TRBJ2-2; no clear D gene. Germline V CDR1 and CDR2: SNHLY, FYNNEI. Trimming cost V 4 bases and J 2 bases, with 11 bases left between them. The CDR3 is made up of 15 amino acids.

The V and J genes are TRBV2 and TRBJ1-2, with D unclear. The CDR3 loop spans 12 amino acids. The germline CDR1 and CDR2 sequences are SNHLY and FYNNEI. V was clipped by 7 bases and J by 6 bases, with 12 bases between them. Here the CDR3 DNA reads TGTGCCAGCATTTCCGTGGAGGATGGCTACACCTTC. Translated: CASISVEDGYTF.

The genes are TRBV5-6 and TRBJ2-7, with a weak D call TRBD1 (6 bases). CDR3 size: 15 residues. The germline V gene has CDR1 SGHDT and CDR2 YYEEEE. Trimming stripped 0 bases from V and 2 bases from J, with 12 bases between. The CDR3 region is CASSLVGQKAYEQYF. CDR3 bases: TGTGCCAGCAGCTTGGTGGGACAAAAAGCCTACGAGCAGTACTTC.

The CDR3 DNA is TGTGCCAGCAGTACTCCCTCGACAGGGTACCACGAGCAGTACTTC. Encoded protein: CASSTPSTGYHEQYF. The chain links TRBV28 to TRBJ2-7; 7 nucleotides match TRBD1. The CDR3 runs 15 residues. Trimming removed 5 bases from V and 5 bases from J; junction bases left unmatched: 12. In germline, CDR1 is MDHEN, CDR2 SYDVKM.

The V gene is TRBV2, the J gene TRBJ2-5; 11 bases match TRBD2. Trimming at V came to 6 bases and at J to 4 bases, leaving 1 base not matched to a gene. The CDR3 has 13 residues. CDR1 is SNHLY and CDR2 is FYNNEI in the germline V gene. DNA of the CDR3: TGTGCCAGCAGAGGACTAGCGGGAGAGACCCAGTACTTC. Its protein is CASRGLAGETQYF.

Of note for this clone: The junction shows a germline mismatch at one end, possibly a read error. The chain links TRBV4-1 to TRBJ2-7; 10 bases align to TRBD2. The CDR3 spans 16 residues. CDR1 is MGHRA and CDR2 is YSYEKL in the germline V gene. The CDR3 bases are TGCGCCAGCAGCCAAGTTGGTAGCGGGAGGCCCATCGCTTTGGACTTC. It specifies CASSQVGSGRPIALDF.

CDR3 residues: CSARPYATMNTEAFF. For the CDR3, the DNA is TGCAGCGCCAGGCCCTATGCAACGATGAACACTGAAGCTTTCTTT. This sequence joins TRBV29-1 and TRBJ1-1; D is ambiguous. V lost 7 bases and J lost 0, with 18 bases in between. CDR1 is SQVTM, CDR2 ANQGSEA, per germline. This CDR3 has 15 amino acids.